This T cell receptor (beta chain) was captured by sequencing in a study of OX40 agonist ivuxolimab in advanced cancers. Across the whole study: Males comprised roughly four fifths of the group, whose mean age was around 62 years (range about 23 to 80). Past anti-PD-1, anti-PD-L1 or anti-CTLA-4 therapy was accepted, and approximately 37% had received some.

The CDR3 has 14 amino acids. Germline assignment: CDR1 SGHKS and CDR2 YYEKEE (reference sequence). The ends were cut back, 4 bases at V and 5 bases at J, with 14 bases in the middle. TCRdb's table, derived via immunoSEQ multiplex PCR, lists solely in-frame clones and lacks some. The sample has approximately 12,000 clones, 87% seen once. Samples of blood were obtained at baseline, on cycle 4 day 1, and on cycle 7 day 1. Points from the study as a whole: Among the nonresponders, some also had low normalized T-cell clonal expansion.

Turning to this clone: Its antigen is unidentified.

The V gene is TRBV5-5, the J gene TRBJ2-3; maybe TRBD1 (6 bases). The TCR sequence derives from an adult with an advanced solid tumor such as melanoma, head and neck, liver or kidney cancer. This specimen consisted of CD4+ or CD8+ T cells sorted from blood, obtained in a trial of the OX40 agonist ivuxolimab. The CDR3 spells CASSLGLTGDTQYF. CDR3 nucleotides: TGTGCCAGCAGCCTAGGACTGACAGGAGATACGCAGTATTTT.